The rows below give T cell receptor beta chains drawn from one sample of a study of blood T cell repertoires in COVID-19. The method was immunoSEQ multiplex PCR; TCRdb's version includes in-frame clones alone and lacks a portion of them. The table lists some 150,000 clones, over 80% of them singletons. The specimen sequenced was peripheral blood. The receptors were sampled from an older woman who had recovered from COVID-19. Both conserved end residues are part of each CDR3. D genes are given only for firm matches. Some rows have no size entry. The others give once, few or many, or a class for an expanded clone.

J gene,clone size,V gene,D gene,CDR3 DNA,CDR3 protein
TRBJ1-4,NA,TRBV21-1,NA,TGTGCCAGCAGCAAAGAATCACGCCGGTGGGAAAAACTGTTTTTT,CASSKESRRWEKLFF
TRBJ2-2,NA,TRBV5-4,TRBD2,TGTGCCAGCAGGTCGGGACTATCGAACACCGGGGAGCTGTTTTTT,CASRSGLSNTGELFF
TRBJ1-6,once,TRBV6-4,NA,TGTGCCAGCAGTGATATGAGAGGAGCCCTCCACTTT,CASSDMRGALHF
TRBJ2-2,NA,TRBV11-2,NA,TGTGCCAGCAGCTTAAGAGGGAGGACGGGACACACCGGGGAGCTGTTTTTT,CASSLRGRTGHTGELFF
TRBJ1-3,few,TRBV6-5,NA,TGTGCCAGCACACGGGCTGGAAACACCATATATTTT,CASTRAGNTIYF
TRBJ1-2,NA,TRBV11-2,NA,TGTGCCAGCAGCCCAGGTTCCTGGGGCTACACCTTC,CASSPGSWGYTF
TRBJ1-6,once,TRBV27,NA,TGTGCCAGCCGCCCCAGCGTCTATAATTCACCCCTCCACTTT,CASRPSVYNSPLHF
TRBJ1-2,NA,TRBV2,NA,TGTGCCAGCAACTTGCAGGGGAGCTATGGCTACACCTTC,CASNLQGSYGYTF
TRBJ1-4,NA,TRBV9,TRBD1,TGTGCCAGCAGCGTAGAGGGGACAGGCAATGAAAAACTGTTTTTT,CASSVEGTGNEKLFF
TRBJ1-2,NA,TRBV15,NA,TGTGCCACCAGCAGAGATTTGCAGGATGGCTACACCTTC,CATSRDLQDGYTF
TRBJ1-2,NA,TRBV9,NA,TGTGCCAGCAGCGGTGAGGGCTACACCTTC,CASSGEGYTF
TRBJ1-1,few,TRBV5-1,NA,TGCGCCAGCAGCTTCAGGATCAGGCCTTACACTGAAGCTTTCTTT,CASSFRIRPYTEAFF
TRBJ2-1,NA,TRBV11-2,TRBD2,TGTGCCAGCAGCTTAGATCTGACTAGCGAATACAATGAGCAGTTCTTC,CASSLDLTSEYNEQFF
TRBJ2-2,NA,TRBV5-1,NA,TGCGCCAGCAGCTCCCCCCAGGCAGGGGAGCTGTTTTTT,CASSSPQAGELFF
TRBJ2-5,NA,TRBV12-3/TRBV12-4,TRBD1,TGTGCCAGCAGTTTGGGACAGGAAGAGACCCAGTACTTC,CASSLGQEETQYF
TRBJ2-5,NA,TRBV24-1,NA,TGTGCCACCAGTGACCCCCGGGAATTCGGGGAGACCCAGTACTTC,CATSDPREFGETQYF
TRBJ1-1,once,TRBV24-1,TRBD1,TGTGCCACCAGTGATCACACGACAGGGCCGAACACTGAAGCTTTCTTT,CATSDHTTGPNTEAFF
TRBJ2-1,NA,TRBV4-1,TRBD1,TGCGCCAGCAGCCACCGGGACAGAGACTACAATGAGCAGTTCTTC,CASSHRDRDYNEQFF
TRBJ1-1,once,TRBV5-1,NA,TGCGCCAGCAGCTTGGCCGCGGAGAACACTGAAGCTTTCTTT,CASSLAAENTEAFF
TRBJ1-4,NA,TRBV2,NA,TGTGCCAGCACTCCAGTCAGTAATGAAAAACTGTTTTTT,CASTPVSNEKLFF
TRBJ1-2,NA,TRBV28,NA,TGTGCCAGCAGTTTATCATCCGGGGGCTATGGCTACACCTTC,CASSLSSGGYGYTF
TRBJ2-3,NA,TRBV4-3,NA,TGCGCCAGCAGCCAAGAGGTCCCAGCAGGGTGGGGAGATACGCAGTATTTT,CASSQEVPAGWGDTQYF
TRBJ2-7,NA,TRBV19,TRBD1,TGTGCCAGTAGTATACGTGGACAGGGGGACGAGCAGTACTTC,CASSIRGQGDEQYF
TRBJ1-6,NA,TRBV27,NA,TGTGCCAGCAGTTCCCAGGACACCTATAATTCACCCCTCCACTTT,CASSSQDTYNSPLHF
TRBJ1-1,NA,TRBV14,NA,TGTGCCAGCAGCCAATCACTTGAAGCTTTCTTT,CASSQSLEAFF
TRBJ2-3,NA,TRBV7-9,TRBD1,TGTGCCACTTCGGGACAGGGTAGCACAGATACGCAGTATTTT,CATSGQGSTDTQYF
TRBJ1-3,NA,TRBV4-1,NA,TGCGCCAGCAGCCAAGATAACCGACTCCTGGAAGGAAACACCATATATTTT,CASSQDNRLLEGNTIYF
TRBJ2-1,NA,TRBV14,NA,TGTGCCAGCAGCCAACCCTACAGGGTGAATGAGCAGTTCTTC,CASSQPYRVNEQFF
TRBJ1-3,NA,TRBV5-6,TRBD1,TGTGCCAGCAGCGTCCCGGGACAGGGGGGAAACACCATATATTTT,CASSVPGQGGNTIYF
TRBJ1-2,NA,TRBV7-3,NA,TGTGCCAGCAGCTTAACTTCAGAGGTCGGCTATGGCTACACCTTC,CASSLTSEVGYGYTF
TRBJ2-6,NA,TRBV3-1/TRBV3-2,TRBD2,TGTGCCAGCAGCCAAGGACGGGGGGGCTCTGGGGCCAACGTCCTGACTTTC,CASSQGRGGSGANVLTF
TRBJ1-5,NA,TRBV20-1,TRBD1,TGCAGTGCTAGTCGGGGGACAGGATTCAATCAGCCCCAGCATTTT,CSASRGTGFNQPQHF
TRBJ1-2,NA,TRBV14,NA,TGTGCCAGCAGCCCGTGGGTTGGGTCTTCGGGAGGCTACACCTTC,CASSPWVGSSGGYTF
TRBJ2-1,few,TRBV5-4,TRBD2,TGTGCCAGCAGCGATCGGACTAGCGGGGGTAATGAGCAGTTCTTC,CASSDRTSGGNEQFF
TRBJ2-7,NA,TRBV4-1,NA,TGCGCCAGCAGCCAAGATAGGTTACAGGACAACTACGAGCAGTACTTC,CASSQDRLQDNYEQYF
TRBJ2-2,NA,TRBV4-1,TRBD2,TGCGCCAGCACGCGGGGGGAGAACACCGGGGAGCTGTTTTTT,CASTRGENTGELFF
TRBJ2-3,NA,TRBV14,TRBD2,TGTGCCAGCAGCCCCCTAGCGGGGGGGTGGGTAGATACGCAGTATTTT,CASSPLAGGWVDTQYF
TRBJ2-2,NA,TRBV6-6,NA,TGTGCCAGCAGTTACGATGGGCCCGGGGAGCTGTTTTTT,CASSYDGPGELFF
TRBJ2-1,NA,TRBV5-4,NA,TGTGCCAGCAGCCGGAGCGGGCTCAATGAGCAGTTCTTC,CASSRSGLNEQFF
TRBJ1-2,NA,TRBV20-1,NA,TGCAGTGCTAGTGTTAGTAACTATGGCTACACCTTC,CSASVSNYGYTF
TRBJ2-5,NA,TRBV9,TRBD2,TGTGCCAGCAGCGCACTAGCGGATCAAGAGACCCAGTACTTC,CASSALADQETQYF
TRBJ2-7,NA,TRBV7-9,NA,TGTGCCAGCAGCCAACGAGTGGGGAGCCCATCCTACGAGCAGTACTTC,CASSQRVGSPSYEQYF
TRBJ2-6,few,TRBV12-5,NA,TGTGCTAGTGGTTTGTCTCTATCCACTGGGGCCAACGTCCTGACTTTC,CASGLSLSTGANVLTF
TRBJ2-7,NA,TRBV28,TRBD2,TGTGCCAGCATCAGGACTAGCGGGGGCGGCGAGCAGTACTTC,CASIRTSGGGEQYF
TRBJ1-6,NA,TRBV1,NA,TGCACCAGCAGCCTACCATGTCACAGGGGACCCATCCACTTT,CTSSLPCHRGPIHF
TRBJ2-2,NA,TRBV3-1/TRBV3-2,NA,TGTGCCAGCAGCCAAGCTCTCCGTCGTCCAGCCGGGGAGCTGTTTTTT,CASSQALRRPAGELFF
TRBJ2-5,NA,TRBV7-7,TRBD1,TGTGCTAGCAGCCTCGACAGGGCTCAGACCCAGTACTTC,CASSLDRAQTQYF
TRBJ1-2,NA,TRBV28,NA,TGTGCCATAAACGGAGGGAATAACTATGGCTACACCTTC,CAINGGNNYGYTF
TRBJ2-1,NA,TRBV6-4,TRBD2,TGTGCCAGCAGTGTCCTCGGGGGGGGGAATGAGCAGTTCTTC,CASSVLGGGNEQFF
TRBJ1-4,NA,TRBV4-1,TRBD1,TGCGCCAGCAGCCGGATCAGGGACAGCCCTAATGAAAAACTGTTTTTT,CASSRIRDSPNEKLFF
TRBJ1-4,NA,TRBV6-1,NA,TGTGCCAGCAGTGAAGGGGGCGGTTATAATGAAAAACTGTTTTTT,CASSEGGGYNEKLFF
TRBJ2-5,NA,TRBV4-1,NA,TGCGCCAGCAGTGACACTCTGGCAGGGGCAGGAGAGACCCAGTACTTC,CASSDTLAGAGETQYF
TRBJ1-5,few,TRBV14,NA,TGTGCCAGCAGCCAAGCAGGAGGAAGTCAGCCCCAGCATTTT,CASSQAGGSQPQHF
TRBJ2-1,NA,TRBV7-8,NA,TGTGCCAGCAGCCACTTTAGAGGCCCCTACAATGAGCAGTTCTTC,CASSHFRGPYNEQFF
TRBJ2-2,few,TRBV5-5,NA,TGTGCCAGCAGCCCGCTGACGGGCACCGGGGAGCTGTTTTTT,CASSPLTGTGELFF